Listed below are T cell receptor beta chains from one sample, sequenced in a study of CD8 T cells in Susac syndrome. One entry per CDR3 protein results from TCRdb running MiXCR on the immunoSEQ multiplex PCR reads. The sample includes 400,000 to 550,000 distinct CDR3 sequences, approximately 85% seen only once; the top ten take about 0.12%. The sample taken for sequencing was CD8+ T cells from PBMCs. All receptors come from a human donor with multiple sclerosis. Each CDR3 is given with its conserved first and last residue. D genes are given only for firm matches. Not every row has a clone size; where given, it reads once, few, many or a size class.

cdr3_length	v_call	clone_size	j_call	d_call	cdr3_nt	cdr3_aa
18	TRBV12-3/TRBV12-4	NA	TRBJ1-4	TRBD1	TGTGCCAGCAGCACCCAAGACAGGGCCCCTGCAACTAATGAAAAACTGTTTTTT	CASSTQDRAPATNEKLFF
13	TRBV30	few	TRBJ1-5	NA	TGTGCCTGGAGTAGGACACCGGATCAGCCCCAGCATTTT	CAWSRTPDQPQHF
14	TRBV6-5	NA	TRBJ1-5	NA	TGTGCCAGCAGGGGGGGGTCTATAGATCAGCCCCAGCATTTT	CASRGGSIDQPQHF
13	TRBV29-1	NA	TRBJ2-7	TRBD1	TGCAGCGTTGCAGGGGGCGAGTCCTACGAGCAGTACTTC	CSVAGGESYEQYF
13	TRBV27	NA	TRBJ1-1	NA	TGTGCCAGCAGTGTCCGGGGGAACACTGAAGCTTTCTTT	CASSVRGNTEAFF
12	TRBV7-9	NA	TRBJ1-1	TRBD1	TGTGCCAGCAGCGATGGGACAGGGGTTACCTTCTTT	CASSDGTGVTFF
19	TRBV25-1	once	TRBJ2-7	TRBD2	TGTGCCAGCAGCCCCCCCACTAGCGGGGTAGGCCTGGGGGAAAACGAGCAGTACTTC	CASSPPTSGVGLGENEQYF
11	TRBV11-2	NA	TRBJ1-1	NA	TGTGCCAGCAGTCGCTCGGGTGAAGCTTTCTTT	CASSRSGEAFF
16	TRBV29-1	NA	TRBJ2-1	TRBD2	TGCAGCCTCGAAGGGACTAGCGGGAGAACTCACAATGAGCAGTTCTTC	CSLEGTSGRTHNEQFF
14	TRBV6-2/TRBV6-3	once	TRBJ2-7	TRBD2	TGTGCCAGTGGGACTAGCGGGGCTCTGTACGAGCAGTACTTC	CASGTSGALYEQYF
13	TRBV7-9	NA	TRBJ1-2	TRBD1	TGTGCCAGCACCCAGGGGGGGAACTATGGCTACACCTTC	CASTQGGNYGYTF
17	TRBV6-1	NA	TRBJ2-1	NA	TGTGCCAGCAGTCCGCGAGGGGGATTGAGCCCCTACAATGAGCAGTTCTTC	CASSPRGGLSPYNEQFF
15	TRBV12-3/TRBV12-4	few	TRBJ2-2	TRBD2	TGTGCCAGCAGTTCGACTAGCGCGAACACCGGGGAGCTGTTTTTT	CASSSTSANTGELFF
15	TRBV15	once	TRBJ1-2	NA	TGTGCCACCAGCCCCGGAATCCAGGGGTTCTATGGCTACACCTTC	CATSPGIQGFYGYTF